This T cell receptor beta chain was obtained from a study of blood T cells in healthy people across ages (dated by TCRdb to the mid-2010s). In terms of the full investigation: Template switching captured roughly one uniquely barcoded TCR beta cDNA molecule per two T cells in model experiments. The study measured age-related changes in TCR beta repertoire diversity using deep sequencing normalized with unique cDNA molecular identifiers. The donors were divided into four age groups: young (average around 16 years), middle-aged (about 39), aged (about 60) and long-lived (roughly 82). To avoid experimental bias, donors of different ages were distributed randomly across sequencing lanes. Two additional independent replicas of 1 million unique cDNA reads from the same blood draw were analyzed for two donors (one aged 18 to 29 and one aged 80 or older).

Broad study findings and their caveats: Compared with the aged group, the long-lived group had more naive CD4+ T cells, fewer expanded clones and increased TCR diversity, suggesting age selection. Estimates of total diversity from one million sequenced T cells were regarded as lower bounds and underestimates. The CMV infection status of donors was not known, potentially confounding age-related changes in expanded clonotypes. The percentage of naive T cells measured by flow cytometry correlated strongly with observed TCR beta diversity. Conclusive comparison of naive and antigen-experienced compartments was prevented by the profiling of bulk unsorted PBMCs. As age increased, observed TCR beta diversity per million T cells dropped in a roughly linear way, and a significant reduction was already evident by age around 41.

The donors were roughly 39 Caucasian individuals from Russia, aged about 6 to 95 years, who were systemically healthy. Each donor gave 9 to 10 milliliters of peripheral blood, collected into EDTA-treated Vacutainer tubes. Ficoll-Paque density-gradient centrifugation was used to isolate PBMCs, with at least 7 million per sample. Total RNA was extracted from PBMCs with Trizol reagent, with at least 5 micrograms obtained per sample. Naive CD45RAhigh/CD27high T cell percentages were measured by flow cytometry on a PBMC aliquot from every donor. With regard to this clonotype: It lacks a known antigen. Base qualities are not at hand, and no much larger clone is one base apart.

The CDR3 goes from the cysteine to the phenylalanine over 14 residues. Only the CDR3 portion is preserved as DNA: 42 bases, with reading frame beginning at the first base. The library was generated by 5' RACE. TCRdb names Illumina HiSeq 2500 as the instrument used. A second about 6 to 11 cycle PCR used a sample-barcoded 5' primer and a J-beta primer mix. A unique molecular identifier was introduced onto each TCR beta cDNA molecule by a template-switch 5' adaptor carrying 12 random nucleotides. Each sample yielded at least 3 million CDR3-containing paired-end reads. First-strand cDNA was synthesized from all RNA with the Mint cDNA synthesis kit, primed by a TRBC-specific oligonucleotide. All cDNA was treated with uracil-DNA glycosylase and then went through a first 18-cycle PCR with the universal primers M1SS and BC2_uni_R. As for how the authors treated the data: Each sample was normalized by randomly selecting 1 million high-quality reads, each carrying a distinct molecular identifier. Instead of being binned into consensus sequences, reads with shared molecular identifiers were discarded. MiTCR, run with a Q25 quality threshold and the strictest error-elimination algorithm, handled CDR3 identification, clonotype clustering and error correction. A nonparametric unseen species model using Euler transformation provided a lower-bound estimate of total TCR beta diversity. The raw public data were reprocessed by TCRdb itself: fastp quality trimming at Q25, MiXCR clonotype calling, in-frame beta chains only. Each CDR3 protein appears once, grouped with its most common genes and DNA. These V and J calls are TCRdb output, not the study's own analysis. Within this sample are around 1.7 million distinct CDR3 sequences, with 28% of them counted one time only. Clones ranked in the top ten supply 7.7% of the sample.

This chain is built from TRBV21-1 and TRBJ2-7. TRBV21-1 is a listed pseudogene. The sequence was obtained from a woman aged 30 to 39 in good health. Input material: blood. CDR3 reads: CASSKDRRTYEQYF. The nucleotide sequence reads TGTGCCAGCAGCAAAGATCGGCGAACCTACGAGCAGTACTTC.